This T cell receptor (beta chain) was obtained from a study of PD-1 blockade in classical Hodgkin lymphoma. Each of the patients experienced relapse following autologous stem cell transplantation, and their brentuximab vedotin exposure differed. Some clones are missing from TCRdb's copy, which holds only in-frame ones; the method was immunoSEQ multiplex PCR. The data contain roughly 61,000 clones, 85% to 95% of them singletons. V shed 10 bases, J shed 5 bases, and the junction held 19 bases outside the gene matches. The CDR3 covers 16 residues. Germline values: CDR1 SEHNR, CDR2 FQNEAQ (reference sequence). Details on this clone: The target antigen is unknown.

General study points: Compared with baseline, CD4+ but not CD8+ TCR diversity had risen significantly by C4D1. Repertoire difference causes, possibly disease activity or prior therapy, remain undefined. Newly diagnosed patients were said to have less baseline TCR diversity than healthy donors did.

The chain uses TRBV7-9 and TRBJ2-5; 7 nucleotides align to TRBD2. The sequencing used peripheral blood mononuclear cells (PBMCs), collected before the second cycle of nivolumab. The sequence was collected from a human donor with classical Hodgkin lymphoma. This CDR3 reads CATLAGLGFGRETQYF. CDR3 coding DNA: TGTGCCACCTTAGCGGGCCTCGGATTCGGCCGGGAGACCCAGTACTTC.